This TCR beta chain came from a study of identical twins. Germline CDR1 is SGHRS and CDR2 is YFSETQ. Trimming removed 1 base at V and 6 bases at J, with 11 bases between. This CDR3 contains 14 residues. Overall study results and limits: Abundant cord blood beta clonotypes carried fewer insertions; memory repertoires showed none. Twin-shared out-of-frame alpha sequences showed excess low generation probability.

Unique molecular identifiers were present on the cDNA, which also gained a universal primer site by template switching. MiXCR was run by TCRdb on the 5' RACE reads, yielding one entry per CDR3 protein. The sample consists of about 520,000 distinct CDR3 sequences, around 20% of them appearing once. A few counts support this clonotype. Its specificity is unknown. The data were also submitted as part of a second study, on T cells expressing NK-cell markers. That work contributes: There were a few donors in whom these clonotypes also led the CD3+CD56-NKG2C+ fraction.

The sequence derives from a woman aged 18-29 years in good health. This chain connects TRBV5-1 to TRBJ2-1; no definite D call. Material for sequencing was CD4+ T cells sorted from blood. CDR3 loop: CASSLIPDVNEQFF. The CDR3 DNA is TGCGCCAGCAGCTTGATACCAGACGTCAATGAGCAGTTCTTC. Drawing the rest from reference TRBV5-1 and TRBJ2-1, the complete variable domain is KAGVTQTPRYLIKTRGQQVTLSCSPISGHRSVSWYQQTPGQGLQFLFEYFSETQRNKGNFPGRFSGRQFSNSRSEMNVSTLELGDSALYLCASSLIPDVNEQFFGPGTRLTVL.